This TCR beta chain is from a study of T cell changes during pregnancy in multiple sclerosis. V was clipped by 7 bases and J by 1 base, with 19 bases between them. Germline CDR1 is SNHLY and CDR2 is FYNNEI. The CDR3 loop spans 17 amino acids. Data came from immunoSEQ multiplex PCR; TCRdb stores just in-frame clones and leaves some out. The sample records about 48,000 clones, around 94% being singletons. This sequence was found in a female donor with multiple sclerosis, enrolled in a pregnancy study. This material consisted of CD4+ T cells from peripheral blood mononuclear cells, taken in the first trimester of pregnancy. The chain uses TRBV2 and TRBJ2-2, with D maybe TRBD2 (6 bases). CDR3 sequence: CASIKLPGLENTGELFF. CDR3 in DNA: TGTGCCAGCATTAAGCTTCCGGGACTGGAGAACACCGGGGAGCTGTTTTTT. The variable domain in full, with the rest retrieved from reference TRBV2 and TRBJ2-2, is EPEVTQTPSHQVTQMGQEVILRCVPISNHLYFYWYRQILGQKVEFLVSFYNNEISEKSEIFDDQFSVERPDGSNFTLKIRSTKLEDSAMYFCASIKLPGLENTGELFFGEGSRLTVL.